One sample yielded the 16 T cell receptor beta chains listed below, sequenced in a study of blood T cell repertoires in COVID-19. TCRdb keeps only in-frame clones here, not all; method: immunoSEQ multiplex PCR. The top ten hold about 8% of the sample, which has roughly 170,000 clones, approximately 84% seen once. Sequencing was performed on peripheral blood. The receptors derive from a man aged 35 to 55 who had recovered from COVID-19.

This chain uses TRBV3-1 (or the pseudogene TRBV3-2) with TRBJ1-5; 8 nucleotides agree with TRBD1. The ends lost 4 bases at V and 0 bases at J; junction bases unmatched: 2. From germline, CDR1 is LGHDT and CDR2 YNNKEL (reference sequence). CDR3 length: 15 amino acids. The CDR3 DNA sequence: TGTGCCAGCAGCCCGGGACAGGATAGCAATCAGCCCCAGCATTTT. Translating it yields CASSPGQDSNQPQHF.

The chain has TRBV7-2 and TRBJ2-6; 7 bases match TRBD1. CDR3 length: 16 residues. The germline gives CDR1 SGHTA, CDR2 FQGNSA. V shed 1 base, J shed 2 bases, and the junction held 2 bases outside the gene matches. The CDR3 coding sequence is TGTGCCAGCAGCTTAGTTCAGGGGGCTGGGGCCAACGTCCTGACTTTC. It yields the protein CASSLVQGAGANVLTF.

This chain joins TRBV2 and TRBJ1-1; D is unresolved. Germline lookup yields CDR1 SNHLY and CDR2 FYNNEI. This CDR3 is built from 12 residues. V gave up 6 bases and J gave up 3 bases, with 8 bases separating them. The CDR3, as DNA: TGTGCCAGCAGGGAGTTGTACACTGAAGCTTTCTTT. It translates to CASRELYTEAFF. Using reference TRBV2 and TRBJ1-1 for the parts outside the CDR3, the full variable domain is EPEVTQTPSHQVTQMGQEVILRCVPISNHLYFYWYRQILGQKVEFLVSFYNNEISEKSEIFDDQFSVERPDGSNFTLKIRSTKLEDSAMYFCASRELYTEAFFGQGTRLTVV.

As concerns this clone: Different DNA sequences within this sample yield the same CDR3. The rearrangement uses TRBV28 and TRBJ1-5; D gene ambiguous. V was pared by 3 bases and J by 6 bases, with 12 bases between. The CDR3 loop spans 14 amino acids. CDR1 is MDHEN and CDR2 is SYDVKM in the germline V gene. CDR3 sequence (DNA): TGTGCCAGCAGTTTGGTCGGGGTTCGTCAGCCCCAGCATTTT. It translates to CASSLVGVRQPQHF.

V is TRBV9 and J is TRBJ2-3; maybe TRBD2 (5 bases). This CDR3 comprises 15 residues. Trimming removed 3 bases from V and 4 bases from J, with 15 bases in between. Germline values: CDR1 SGDLS, CDR2 YYNGEE. CDR3 nucleotide sequence: TGTGCCAGCAGCGCCCCCGGGGAGTCGGCAGATACGCAGTATTTT. Translating it yields CASSAPGESADTQYF.

The table lists this clone with a count of one. V and J are TRBV29-1 and TRBJ2-1; TRBD2 matches 12 bases. V lost 3 bases and J lost 2; bases outside the gene matches: 2. Germline V gene lookup returns CDR1 SQVTM and CDR2 ANQGSEA. The CDR3 extends over 15 amino acids. The CDR3 region is CSVDTSGGPYNEQFF. The CDR3 DNA is TGCAGCGTTGATACTAGCGGGGGGCCCTACAATGAGCAGTTCTTC.

This chain links TRBV6-2 or TRBV6-3 with TRBJ1-2; 7 nucleotides line up with TRBD1. The V gene end was trimmed by 1 base and the J gene end by 3 bases; junction bases not matched to a gene: 2. Per germline, CDR1 MNHEY and CDR2 SVGEGT. The CDR3 contains 14 residues. In nucleotides, the CDR3 is TGTGCCAGCAGTTACTTCAGGGGGGACTATGGCTACACCTTC. Translation: CASSYFRGDYGYTF.

The rearrangement links TRBV28 to TRBJ1-2, with a tentative D call TRBD1 (6 bases). The V end was cut by 4 bases, the J end by 7 bases, with 16 bases between. There are 14 residues in the CDR3. Germline V gene data show CDR1 as MDHEN and CDR2 as SYDVKM. The chain's CDR3 is CASSSHQGQGGYTF. CDR3 nucleotide sequence: TGTGCCAGCAGTTCCCACCAGGGGCAGGGTGGCTACACCTTC.

The chain has TRBV11-3 and TRBJ1-3; no firm D call. V was cut by 0 bases and J by 2 bases, with 14 bases left in between. The CDR3 runs 17 residues. Germline values: CDR1 SGHNT, CDR2 YENEEA. CDR3 amino acids: CASSLDPPGFAGNTIYF. The CDR3, as DNA: TGTGCCAGCAGCTTAGATCCCCCAGGCTTCGCTGGAAACACCATATATTTT.

The V call is TRBV7-2, the J call TRBJ2-2, with TRBD2 as a possible D gene (6 bases). Trimming took 2 bases from V and 0 from J, leaving 13 bases between them. Germline loops: CDR1 SGHTA, CDR2 FQGNSA. The CDR3 contains 17 residues. The chain's CDR3 is CASSLKSLATNTGELFF. CDR3 coding DNA: TGTGCCAGCAGCTTAAAGTCCCTAGCGACGAACACCGGGGAGCTGTTTTTT.

This clone was counted once. This chain joins TRBV6-1 and TRBJ2-7; weak D call: TRBD2 (6 bases). The CDR3 has 13 amino acids. From germline, CDR1 is MNHNS and CDR2 SASEGT. V gave up 3 bases and J gave up 0 bases, with 6 bases separating them. CDR3 residues: CASSETSSYEQYF. The CDR3 DNA follows: TGTGCCAGCAGTGAGACTAGCTCCTACGAGCAGTACTTC.

This clone is a singleton in its sample. This chain joins TRBV7-2 and TRBJ2-3; perhaps TRBD2 as D (6 bases). Germline loops: CDR1 SGHTA, CDR2 FQGNSA. V lost 4 bases to trimming and J lost 0 bases, with 11 bases between them. The CDR3 is 15 residues long. The CDR3 protein is CASSSTRGSTDTQYF. The CDR3 nucleotides are TGTGCCAGCAGCTCCACTCGGGGGAGCACAGATACGCAGTATTTT.

The chain combines TRBV27 with TRBJ2-7, with 7 positions matching TRBD1. The CDR3 loop spans 15 amino acids. Trimming removed 6 bases from V and 1 base from J; junction bases left unmatched: 9. Germline loops: CDR1 MNHEY, CDR2 SMNVEV (reference sequence). DNA of the CDR3: TGTGCCAGCAGAGCCGGGACAGTAGGTTCCTACGAGCAGTACTTC. It is translated as CASRAGTVGSYEQYF.

The V and J genes are TRBV4-3 and TRBJ2-2, with D hard to call. This CDR3 contains 14 residues. V gave up 1 base and J gave up 4 bases, with 7 bases separating them. Germline loops: CDR1 LGHNA, CDR2 YSLEER. This chain's CDR3 is CASSQGSSTGELFF. Written as DNA, the CDR3 is TGCGCCAGCAGCCAAGGTAGCAGCACCGGGGAGCTGTTTTTT.

CDR3 in DNA: TGTGCCAGCAGCTCCACGACAGGGGATGGGACCCAGTACTTC. This encodes CASSSTTGDGTQYF. This chain uses TRBV11-2 with TRBJ2-5; TRBD1 matches at 8 bases. Unmatched junction bases numbered 8, after V lost 4 bases and J lost 7 bases. CDR1 and CDR2 from the germline V gene are SGHAT and FQNNGV. This CDR3 has 14 residues.

The chain carries TRBV19 and TRBJ1-2; no clear D gene. The CDR3 loop spans 14 amino acids. Germline assignment: CDR1 LNHDA and CDR2 SQIVND (reference sequence). Trimming took off 3 bases at V and 1 base at J, with 9 bases between the two ends. CDR3 sequence: CASSIQRYNYGYTF. The DNA for the CDR3 is TGTGCCAGTAGTATCCAGCGCTATAACTATGGCTACACCTTC.